These 21 T cell receptor beta chains share one sample of origin, sequenced in a study of T cells after yellow fever vaccination (dated by TCRdb to about 2019). Preparation of the library involved 5' RACE. The listed sequencing device is Illumina HiSeq 2500. TCRdb's own reprocessing of the public reads used fastp at Q25 and MiXCR and kept productive beta chains. Every entry covers one CDR3 protein and lists the most common genes and DNA from its rows. The table for this sample lists about 580,000 distinct CDR3 sequences; around 17% of them were counted only once. The top ten clonotypes cover around 15% of the sample. Reading the label with the study, this specimen's treatment or condition is: live attenuated yellow fever vaccine strain. The material was PBMCs, obtained 4 to 5 days after the first yellow fever vaccination. The source is a man younger than 30 who received the YFV17D yellow fever vaccine.

The rearrangement uses TRBV7-9 and TRBJ1-4, with D possibly matching TRBD1 (5 bases). Looked up from germline, CDR1 is SEHNR and CDR2 is FQNEAQ (reference sequence). Deletions cut 3 bases from V and 4 bases from J, with 12 bases between. The CDR3 loop spans 15 amino acids. Written as DNA, the CDR3 is TGTGCCAGCAGCTTTGGGGCCACTCATAATGAAAAACTGTTTTTT. It codes for CASSFGATHNEKLFF.

This clonotype was observed a handful of times. The chain combines TRBV6-6 with TRBJ1-1; no clear D gene. Germline V lookup: CDR1 MNHNY, CDR2 SVGAGI (reference sequence). Trimming pared 7 bases from V and 1 base from J, leaving 10 bases between. CDR3 length: 13 residues. The CDR3 protein is CASTLAGNTEAFF. CDR3 DNA sequence: TGTGCCAGCACCCTGGCGGGGAACACTGAAGCTTTCTTT.

This clonotype was found a few times. The V call is TRBV7-8, the J call TRBJ1-3; unclear D gene. V gave up 3 bases and J gave up 0 bases, with 6 bases separating them. This CDR3 has 14 amino acids. Per the germline V gene, CDR1 is SGHVS and CDR2 is FQNEAQ. DNA of the CDR3: TGTGCCAGCAGCTTCAACCCCTCTGGAAACACCATATATTTT. The encoded protein is CASSFNPSGNTIYF.

This clonotype was found a few times. This sequence joins TRBV7-9 and TRBJ1-5; D is ambiguous. V gave up 2 bases and J gave up 2 bases, with 10 bases separating them. Germline V gene data show CDR1 as SEHNR and CDR2 as FQNEAQ (reference sequence). The CDR3 loop spans 15 amino acids. The DNA for the CDR3 is TGTGCCAGCAGCTTACGGATCTCTCGCAATCAGCCCCAGCATTTT. Amino acid sequence: CASSLRISRNQPQHF. Full variable domain (outside the CDR3, taken from reference TRBV7-9 and TRBJ1-5): DTGVSQNPRHKITKRGQNVTFRCDPISEHNRLYWYRQTLGQGPEFLTYFQNEAQLEKSRLLSDRFSAERPKGSFSTLEIQRTEQGDSAMYLCASSLRISRNQPQHFGDGTRLSIL.

This clonotype has at least ten counts. The chain joins TRBV5-1 to TRBJ1-2; TRBD1 aligns across 8 bases. Germline V gene sequence: CDR1 SGHRS, CDR2 YFSETQ. The CDR3 length is 15 residues. J was trimmed by 2 bases and V by 3 bases; bases with no gene match: 6. CDR3 sequence: CASSSSGTGNYGYTF. CDR3 coding DNA: TGCGCCAGCAGCTCCTCCGGGACAGGCAACTATGGCTACACCTTC.

The chain carries TRBV5-1 and TRBJ2-5; D could derive from TRBD1 or TRBD2 (5 bases each). Germline V gene lookup returns CDR1 SGHRS and CDR2 YFSETQ. The CDR3 is 14 residues long. Trimming pared 9 bases from V and 2 bases from J, leaving 17 bases between. This CDR3 is CATARSGPQETQYF. CDR3 nucleotide sequence: TGCGCCACAGCACGTTCGGGACCTCAAGAGACCCAGTACTTC.

The chain has TRBV7-6 and TRBJ2-1; either TRBD1 or TRBD2 may fit D (5 bases each). This CDR3 comprises 15 residues. V was shortened by 4 bases and J by 9 bases, with 19 bases between the two germline ends. CDR1 is SGHVS, CDR2 FNYEAQ, per germline. CDR3 nucleotides: TGTGCCAGCAGCTCAGGGACCTTCCGGGCTAGTGAGCAGTTCTTC. Protein sequence: CASSSGTFRASEQFF.

V is TRBV6-1 and J is TRBJ2-4; D ambiguous. CDR1 is MNHNS, CDR2 SASEGT, per germline. V lost 6 bases to trimming and J lost 0 bases, with 12 bases between them. This CDR3 region has 15 residues. CDR3 amino acids: CASRGGFLAKNIQYF. CDR3 in DNA: TGTGCCAGCAGGGGTGGATTCTTAGCCAAAAACATTCAGTACTTC.

The CDR3 DNA sequence: TGCGCCAGCAGCTTCGCGACAGGGGAAAACATTCAGTACTTC. Amino acids: CASSFATGENIQYF. This rearrangement joins TRBV5-1 to TRBJ2-4, with 8 bases aligning to TRBD1. The CDR3 covers 14 residues. Germline CDR1 SGHRS, CDR2 YFSETQ. The V and J ends lost 2 bases and 5 bases, in that order; junction bases with no gene match: 3.

The chain joins TRBV20-1 to TRBJ2-3; D is possibly TRBD2 (6 bases). There are 13 residues in the CDR3. Germline CDR1 is DFQATT and CDR2 is SNEGSKA (reference sequence). The V end lost 5 bases, the J end lost 5 bases, and 14 bases lay between the germline ends. The CDR3 protein is CSAGTGTQDTQYF. CDR3 coding DNA: TGCAGTGCTGGAACCGGGACTCAAGATACGCAGTATTTT.

The sample holds a few counts of this clonotype. This rearrangement joins TRBV27 to TRBJ2-1, with 9 nucleotides matching TRBD2. CDR1 MNHEY and CDR2 SMNVEV come from the germline V gene (reference sequence). This CDR3 is built from 15 residues. V gave up 5 bases and J gave up 6 bases; unmatched junction bases: 8. Written as DNA, the CDR3 is TGTGCCAGCAGTCCCCAGACTAGCGGTTTCAATGAGCAGTTCTTC. It specifies CASSPQTSGFNEQFF.

This clonotype has only a few counts. The V gene is TRBV12-3 or TRBV12-4, the J gene TRBJ2-2; TRBD2 matches 12 bases. V was clipped by 6 bases and J by 5 bases; unmatched bases: 4. The CDR3 is 15 residues long. The CDR3 spells CASRLAGGGTGELFF. The CDR3, as DNA: TGTGCCAGCAGACTAGCGGGGGGCGGTACCGGGGAGCTGTTTTTT.

This clonotype was counted between two and nine times. The chain joins TRBV5-1 to TRBJ2-3; a weak D match, TRBD1 (5 bases). CDR1 is SGHRS and CDR2 is YFSETQ in the germline V gene. The CDR3 consists of 16 residues. V gave up 0 bases and J gave up 2 bases, with 13 bases separating them. CDR3 coding DNA: TGCGCCAGCAGCTTGGCTACAGGCAGCCACACAGATACGCAGTATTTT. It encodes CASSLATGSHTDTQYF.

The rearrangement links TRBV6-2 or TRBV6-3 to TRBJ2-4; perhaps D is TRBD1 or TRBD2 (5 bases each). The CDR3 extends over 15 amino acids. In germline, CDR1 is MNHEY, CDR2 SVGEGT. Trimming stripped 6 bases from V and 3 bases from J, with 15 bases between. CDR3 sequence reads: CASSQGRNYKNIQYF. The CDR3 DNA sequence: TGTGCCAGCAGCCAGGGACGTAACTACAAAAACATTCAGTACTTC.

This chain links TRBV4-2 with TRBJ2-2; D is undetermined. From germline, CDR1 is LGHNA and CDR2 YNFKEQ. The length of the CDR3 is 15 residues. V was shortened by 0 bases and J by 5 bases, with 10 bases between the two germline ends. The CDR3 DNA follows: TGTGCCAGCAGCCAAGAGGAGTGGGCTACCGGGGAGCTGTTTTTT. Protein product: CASSQEEWATGELFF.

This clonotype was counted only a few times. The V gene is TRBV6-2 or TRBV6-3, the J gene TRBJ1-5; D possibly corresponds to TRBD1 (6 bases). V gave up 6 bases and J gave up 7 bases, with 16 bases separating them. The CDR3 spans 14 residues. CDR1 MNHEY and CDR2 SVGEGT come from the germline V gene. CDR3 DNA sequence: TGTGCCAGCAGATACACCGGGGGCCGGCAGCCCCAGCATTTT. Translation gives CASRYTGGRQPQHF.

This clonotype has a handful of counts. This chain joins TRBV12-3 or TRBV12-4 and TRBJ2-7; 7 bases agree with TRBD1. The CDR3 is 15 residues long. J was trimmed by 0 bases and V by 4 bases; bases with no gene match: 6. CDR3 nucleotide sequence: TGTGCCAGCAGTTGGGACAGCTACAGCTCCTACGAGCAGTACTTC. Encoded protein: CASSWDSYSSYEQYF.

This clonotype was counted only a few times. This chain connects TRBV18 to TRBJ2-3, with no clear D. The V and J ends lost 3 bases and 4 bases respectively, with 14 bases between them. The CDR3 loop spans 15 amino acids. CDR1 is KGHSH, CDR2 LQKENI, per germline. For the CDR3, the DNA is TGTGCCAGCTCACCTGGCCTCCTAGGTTCAGATACGCAGTATTTT. Translated, it gives CASSPGLLGSDTQYF.

The table lists this clonotype with many counts. This chain uses TRBV11-3 with TRBJ2-1; D is possibly TRBD2 (6 bases). Germline CDR1 and CDR2: SGHNT and YENEEA. The CDR3 length is 15 residues. Trimming removed 2 bases at V and 4 bases at J, with 12 bases between. The chain's CDR3 is CASSLSRGTYNEQFF. The CDR3 DNA reads as TGTGCCAGCAGCTTATCCCGGGGGACGTACAATGAGCAGTTCTTC. The full variable domain, in which reference TRBV11-3 and TRBJ2-1 provide the parts outside the CDR3, is EAGVVQSPRYKIIEKKQPVAFWCNPISGHNTLYWYLQNLGQGPELLIRYENEEAVDDSQLPKDRFSAERLKGVDSTLKIQPAELGDSAVYLCASSLSRGTYNEQFFGPGTRLTVL.

The table lists this clonotype with a few counts. The chain combines TRBV7-9 with TRBJ1-5, with D maybe TRBD1 (6 bases). CDR3 size: 16 residues. The V gene lost 5 bases and the J gene lost 1 base, with 15 bases spanning the gap. The germline V gene encodes CDR1 SEHNR and CDR2 FQNEAQ (reference sequence). CDR3 protein: CASSPRGGASNQPQHF. In DNA, the CDR3 is TGTGCCAGCAGCCCTCGGGGGGGGGCAAGCAATCAGCCCCAGCATTTT.

V usage is TRBV30 and J usage is TRBJ2-4, with D possibly matching TRBD1 (6 bases). CDR1 GTSNPN and CDR2 SVGIG come from the germline V gene (reference sequence). V gave up 0 bases and J gave up 5 bases, with 11 bases separating them. The length of the CDR3 is 14 residues. The CDR3 spells CAWSVQGGQNIQYF. DNA for the CDR3: TGTGCCTGGAGTGTACAGGGCGGCCAAAACATTCAGTACTTC.